This T cell receptor (beta chain) is from a study of cytomegalovirus exposure and HLA in healthy donors. With 60 Vbeta and 13 Jbeta primers, the PCR was carried out. Measured with immunoSEQ multiplex PCR; TCRdb has only the in-frame clones, and not every one. The sample lists about 160,000 clones, about 88% occurring once. Germline CDR1 is SNHLY and CDR2 is FYNNEI. V lost 4 bases and J lost 6, with 18 bases in between. This CDR3 region has 15 residues. The sample was PBMCs. This chain joins TRBV2 and TRBJ1-2, with D perhaps TRBD1 (5 bases). The TCR sequence derives from a man between 18 and 29 years old in good health and CMV-seropositive. CDR3 in amino acids: CASSGSAATGHGYTF. CDR3 DNA: TGTGCCAGCAGTGGGTCCGCTGCTACAGGTCATGGCTACACCTTC.